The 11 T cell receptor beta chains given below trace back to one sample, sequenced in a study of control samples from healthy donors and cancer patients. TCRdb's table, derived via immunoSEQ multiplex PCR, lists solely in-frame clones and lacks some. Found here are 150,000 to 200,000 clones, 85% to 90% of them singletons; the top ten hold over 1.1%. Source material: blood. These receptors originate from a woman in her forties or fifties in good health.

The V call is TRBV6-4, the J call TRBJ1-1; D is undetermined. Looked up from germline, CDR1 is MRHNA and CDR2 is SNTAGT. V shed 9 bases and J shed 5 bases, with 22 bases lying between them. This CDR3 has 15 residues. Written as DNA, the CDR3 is TGTGCCAGGCAAATCCCGGGTCCAGAGTATACTGAAGCTTTCTTT. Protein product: CARQIPGPEYTEAFF.

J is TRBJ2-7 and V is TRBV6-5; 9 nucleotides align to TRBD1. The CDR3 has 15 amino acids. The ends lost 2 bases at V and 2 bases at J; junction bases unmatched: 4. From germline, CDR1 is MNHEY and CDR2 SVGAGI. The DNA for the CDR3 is TGTGCCAGCAGTTACCCTGACAGGGGGGCCTACGAGCAGTACTTC. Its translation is CASSYPDRGAYEQYF.

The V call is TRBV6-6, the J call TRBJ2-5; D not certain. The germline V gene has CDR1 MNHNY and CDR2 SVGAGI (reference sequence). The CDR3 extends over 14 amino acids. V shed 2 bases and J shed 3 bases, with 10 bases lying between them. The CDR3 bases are TGTGCCAGCAGTTACGACGGAAGTAAAGAGACCCAGTACTTC. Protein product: CASSYDGSKETQYF.

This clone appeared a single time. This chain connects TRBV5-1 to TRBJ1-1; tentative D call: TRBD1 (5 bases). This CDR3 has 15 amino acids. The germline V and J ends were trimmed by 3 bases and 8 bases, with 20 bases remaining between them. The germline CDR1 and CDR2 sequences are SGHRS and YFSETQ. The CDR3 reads CASSWDGYGSGEAFF. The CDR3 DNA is TGCGCCAGCAGCTGGGACGGGTACGGCTCTGGGGAAGCTTTCTTT.

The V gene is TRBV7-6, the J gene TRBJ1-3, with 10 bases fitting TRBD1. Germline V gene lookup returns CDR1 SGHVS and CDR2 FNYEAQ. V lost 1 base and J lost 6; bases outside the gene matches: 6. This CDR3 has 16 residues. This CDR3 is CASSLGQGASENTIYF. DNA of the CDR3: TGTGCCAGCAGCTTAGGACAGGGGGCATCAGAAAACACCATATATTTT.

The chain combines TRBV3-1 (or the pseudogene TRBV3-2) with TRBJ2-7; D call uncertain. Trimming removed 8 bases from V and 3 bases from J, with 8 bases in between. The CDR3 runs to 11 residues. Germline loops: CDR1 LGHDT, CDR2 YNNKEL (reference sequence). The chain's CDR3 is CASGRLYEQYF. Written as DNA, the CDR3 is TGTGCCAGCGGCAGGCTCTACGAGCAGTACTTC.

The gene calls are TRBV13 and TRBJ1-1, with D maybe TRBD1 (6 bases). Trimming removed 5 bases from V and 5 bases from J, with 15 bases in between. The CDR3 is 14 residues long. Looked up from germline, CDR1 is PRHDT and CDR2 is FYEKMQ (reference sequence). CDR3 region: CASSPMWGRTEAFF. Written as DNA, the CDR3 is TGTGCCAGCAGCCCTATGTGGGGGCGGACTGAAGCTTTCTTT.

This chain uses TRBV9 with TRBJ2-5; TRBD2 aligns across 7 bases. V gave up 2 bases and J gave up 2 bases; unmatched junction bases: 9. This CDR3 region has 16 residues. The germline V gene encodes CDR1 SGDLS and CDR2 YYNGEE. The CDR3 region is CASSVGASGAQETQYF. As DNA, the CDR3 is TGTGCCAGCAGCGTTGGAGCTAGCGGTGCTCAAGAGACCCAGTACTTC.

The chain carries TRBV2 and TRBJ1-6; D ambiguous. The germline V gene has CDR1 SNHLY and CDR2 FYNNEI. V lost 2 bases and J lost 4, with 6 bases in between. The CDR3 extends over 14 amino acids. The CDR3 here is CASSEQPYNSPLHF. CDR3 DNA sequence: TGTGCCAGCAGTGAACAACCTTATAATTCACCCCTCCACTTT.

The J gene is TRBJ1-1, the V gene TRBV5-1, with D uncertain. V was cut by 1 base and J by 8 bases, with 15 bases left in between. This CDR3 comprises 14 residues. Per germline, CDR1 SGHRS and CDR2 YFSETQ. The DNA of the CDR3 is TGCGCCAGCAGCTTGAGAACGGAAATAAAGGAAGCTTTCTTT. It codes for CASSLRTEIKEAFF.

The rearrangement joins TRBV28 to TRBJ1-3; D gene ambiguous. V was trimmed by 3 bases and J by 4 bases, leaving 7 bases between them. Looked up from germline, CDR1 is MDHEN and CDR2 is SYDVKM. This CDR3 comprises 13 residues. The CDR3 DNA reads TGTGCCAGCAGTTTCACGGGGGGAAACACCATATATTTT. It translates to CASSFTGGNTIYF.